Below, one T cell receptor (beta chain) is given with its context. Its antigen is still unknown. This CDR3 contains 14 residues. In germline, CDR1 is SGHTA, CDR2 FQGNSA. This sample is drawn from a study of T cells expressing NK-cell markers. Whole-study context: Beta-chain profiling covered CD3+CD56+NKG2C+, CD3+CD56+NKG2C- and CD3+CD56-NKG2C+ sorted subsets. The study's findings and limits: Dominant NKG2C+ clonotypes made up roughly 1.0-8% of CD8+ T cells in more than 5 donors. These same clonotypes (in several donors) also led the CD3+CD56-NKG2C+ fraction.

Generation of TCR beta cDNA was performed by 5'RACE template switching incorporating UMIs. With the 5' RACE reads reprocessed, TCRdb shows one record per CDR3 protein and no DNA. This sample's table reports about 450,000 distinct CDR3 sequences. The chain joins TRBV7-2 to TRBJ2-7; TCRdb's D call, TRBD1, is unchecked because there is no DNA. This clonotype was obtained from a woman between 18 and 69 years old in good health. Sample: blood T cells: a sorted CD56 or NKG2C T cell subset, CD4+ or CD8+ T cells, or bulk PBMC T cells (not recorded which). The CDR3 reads CASSPTGYSYEQYF. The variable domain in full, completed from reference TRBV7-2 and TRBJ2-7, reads GAGVSQSPSNKVTEKGKDVELRCDPISGHTALYWYRQSLGQGLEFLIYFQGNSAPDKSGLPSDRFSAERTGGSVSTLTIQRTQQEDSAVYLCASSPTGYSYEQYFGPGTRLTVT.